Following are 30 T cell receptor beta chains from one sample sequenced in a study of blood T cell repertoires in COVID-19 (TCRdb year 2020). The library was made by the immunoSEQ multiplex PCR assay. In its TCRdb copy, this immuneACCESS table keeps in-frame sequences only and misses some clones. Where compared with another copy, unresolved V genes explain less than half of these, and the others have no known cause. This sample has 70,000 to 95,000 clones in its table, and roughly 90% of those were observed once. The ten biggest clones cover less than 2.5% of the sample. Material for sequencing was peripheral blood. The receptors shown here come from a man over 45 with acute or convalescent COVID-19.

The chain is built from TRBV5-1 and TRBJ2-1; 9 bases agree with TRBD1. The CDR3 has 15 residues. The germline CDR1 and CDR2 sequences are SGHRS and YFSETQ. Trimming at V came to 4 bases and at J to 5 bases, leaving 7 bases not matched to a gene. The CDR3 protein is CASSAGQGLNNEQFF. CDR3 bases: TGCGCCAGCAGCGCCGGACAGGGGCTTAACAATGAGCAGTTCTTC.

The chain couples TRBV2 to TRBJ2-5; possibly TRBD2 for D (7 bases). Germline lookup yields CDR1 SNHLY and CDR2 FYNNEI. With 7 bases removed from V and 7 bases from J, the gap between germline ends came to 22 bases. The CDR3 runs to 15 residues. The CDR3, as DNA: TGTGCCAGCATCGAAAGGGGGGGTTTACTTCCGACCCAGTACTTC. It translates to CASIERGGLLPTQYF.

This rearrangement joins TRBV15 to TRBJ2-1; TRBD2 agrees at 13 bases. Germline V gene sequence: CDR1 LNHNV, CDR2 YYDKDF (reference sequence). V was pared by 5 bases and J by 5 bases, with 6 bases of the junction left unmatched. The CDR3 totals 16 residues. In nucleotides, the CDR3 is TGTGCCACCAGCCTACGACTAGCGGGAGGCCACAATGAGCAGTTCTTC. It is translated as CATSLRLAGGHNEQFF.

The CDR3 nucleotides read TGCGCCAGCAGTCAATTTGGGGAAGCAGGGGACCGCAATCAGCCCCAGCATTTT. Translating it yields CASSQFGEAGDRNQPQHF. The rearrangement links TRBV23-1 to TRBJ1-5; possibly TRBD1 for D (6 bases). TRBV23-1 is recorded as an ORF, its role being uncertain. CDR3 length: 18 amino acids. V lost 1 base to trimming and J lost 2 bases, with 18 bases between them.

The chain recombines TRBV2 with TRBJ2-1, with TRBD2 matching over 7 bases. The V gene end was trimmed by 6 bases and the J gene end by 4 bases; junction bases not matched to a gene: 12. Germline CDR1 is SNHLY and CDR2 is FYNNEI. The CDR3 has 16 residues. The CDR3 nucleotides read TGTGCCAGCAGCCCAACCCCTAGCGGAGGATACAATGAGCAGTTCTTC. Its translation is CASSPTPSGGYNEQFF.

The genes are TRBV5-3 and TRBJ2-2; D is perhaps TRBD2 (6 bases). TRBV5-3 is filed as an ORF, its function uncertain. The germline V and J ends were trimmed by 5 bases and 3 bases, with 14 bases remaining between them. CDR3 size: 15 residues. The CDR3, as DNA: TGTGCCAGAAGTTCGGACTGGGGGGACACCGGGGAGCTGTTTTTT. It codes for CARSSDWGDTGELFF.

This clone was recorded only once. The chain carries TRBV19 and TRBJ1-1; D is perhaps TRBD1 (6 bases). Germline V lookup: CDR1 LNHDA, CDR2 SQIVND (reference sequence). This CDR3 is 16 amino acids long. Trimming pared 3 bases from V and 0 bases from J, leaving 14 bases between. CDR3 DNA sequence: TGTGCCAGTAGTATCCCCGCAGGGGCGATGAACACTGAAGCTTTCTTT. It codes for CASSIPAGAMNTEAFF.

This chain connects TRBV9 to TRBJ1-5, with a possible D match to TRBD1 (5 bases). This CDR3 region has 14 residues. Trimming left V 4 bases short and J 5 bases short, with 13 bases between. Looked up from germline, CDR1 is SGDLS and CDR2 is YYNGEE. The chain's CDR3 is CASSPGQGDQPQHF. As DNA, the CDR3 is TGTGCCAGCAGCCCTGGGCAGGGCGATCAGCCCCAGCATTTT. Full variable domain (missing parts from reference TRBV9 and TRBJ1-5): DSGVTQTPKHLITATGQRVTLRCSPRSGDLSVYWYQQSLDQGLQFLIQYYNGEERAKGNILERFSAQQFPDLHSELNLSSLELGDSALYFCASSPGQGDQPQHFGDGTRLSIL.

The rearrangement joins TRBV7-3 to TRBJ2-7, with D perhaps matching TRBD1 (6 bases). The length of the CDR3 is 12 residues. Germline V CDR1 and CDR2: SGHTA, FQGTGA. V lost 6 bases and J lost 7, with 13 bases in between. The CDR3 region has the DNA TGTGCCAGCAGTGAGATAGGGGGTGAGCAGTACTTC. Amino acid sequence: CASSEIGGEQYF.

The chain joins TRBV6-1 to TRBJ1-5; D ambiguous. The ends were cut back, 4 bases at V and 7 bases at J, with 8 bases in the middle. In germline, CDR1 is MNHNS, CDR2 SASEGT. CDR3 length equals 12 residues. For the CDR3, the DNA is TGTGCCAGCAGTGGCCCGGGGCAGCCCCAGCATTTT. This sequence encodes CASSGPGQPQHF.

The genes are TRBV6-1 and TRBJ2-7, with D possibly being TRBD1 (6 bases). Trimming left V 3 bases short and J 1 base short, with 13 bases between. The CDR3 consists of 15 residues. From germline, CDR1 is MNHNS and CDR2 SASEGT. The CDR3 DNA follows: TGTGCCAGCAGTGATAGTGGGACAATTTCCTACGAGCAGTACTTC. Its protein product is CASSDSGTISYEQYF.

The chain joins TRBV6-1 to TRBJ1-4; the D is unclear. CDR1 and CDR2 (germline): MNHNS, SASEGT. The V end was cut by 2 bases, the J end by 4 bases, with 8 bases between. CDR3 size: 14 residues. Written as DNA, the CDR3 is TGTGCCAGCAGTGAAAATCCGGGTAATGAAAAACTGTTTTTT. Translation: CASSENPGNEKLFF.

V and J are TRBV11-2 and TRBJ1-2, with D possibly being TRBD1 (6 bases). V lost 0 bases and J lost 5, with 7 bases in between. This CDR3 is built from 13 residues. Germline CDR1 and CDR2: SGHAT and FQNNGV. The CDR3 is CASSLDGQYGYTF. The CDR3 DNA is TGTGCCAGCAGCTTAGATGGACAGTATGGCTACACCTTC.

This clone appeared a few times. The chain uses TRBV6-2 or TRBV6-3 and TRBJ1-1; 7 positions match TRBD1. Germline assignment: CDR1 MNHEY and CDR2 SVGEGT. The CDR3 sequence is 14 residues long. V trimming: 2 bases; J trimming: 5 bases; junction bases outside the gene matches: 5. The CDR3 sequence: CASSYEGATTEAFF. As DNA, the CDR3 is TGTGCCAGCAGTTACGAGGGGGCTACTACTGAAGCTTTCTTT.

This clone appeared a single time. The rearrangement links TRBV5-5 to TRBJ1-6, with D possibly TRBD1 on 5 matching bases. This CDR3 spans 15 amino acids. In germline, CDR1 is SGHKS, CDR2 YYEKEE (reference sequence). V was cut by 3 bases and J by 3 bases, with 10 bases left in between. In DNA, the CDR3 is TGTGCCAGCAGCTGGGAGGGGTACTATAATTCACCCCTCCACTTT. Amino acid sequence: CASSWEGYYNSPLHF.

The V call is TRBV4-1, the J call TRBJ1-4, with 11 bases that match TRBD1. V was clipped by 0 bases and J by 8 bases; unmatched bases: 2. CDR1 and CDR2 from the germline V gene are MGHRA and YSYEKL. CDR3 size: 15 residues. The CDR3 DNA reads TGCGCCAGCAGCCAAGAAGGGACAGGGGGAGAAAAACTGTTTTTT. Its translation: CASSQEGTGGEKLFF.

J is TRBJ2-3 and V is TRBV5-8; 8 nucleotides line up with TRBD1. Germline V gene data show CDR1 as SGHTS and CDR2 as YDEGEE. V lost 0 bases and J lost 4; bases outside the gene matches: 7. This CDR3 is built from 16 residues. The CDR3, as DNA: TGTGCCAGCAGCTTGGGGACAGGGAGGATCGCAGATACGCAGTATTTT. Its protein product is CASSLGTGRIADTQYF.

The rearrangement uses TRBV27 and TRBJ2-5; perhaps TRBD2 as D (5 bases). The CDR3 has 16 amino acids. The germline V gene encodes CDR1 MNHEY and CDR2 SMNVEV (reference sequence). Trimming pared 0 bases from V and 0 bases from J, leaving 11 bases between. The CDR3: CASSLSRATYQETQYF. CDR3 bases: TGTGCCAGCAGTTTATCGAGGGCTACCTACCAAGAGACCCAGTACTTC.

The sample holds one count of this clone. The chain combines TRBV4-2 with TRBJ2-2; TRBD2 agrees at 7 bases. The V gene's germline CDR1 is LGHNA and CDR2 YNFKEQ. This CDR3 is built from 17 residues. The V segment lost 1 base and the J segment 8 bases; nucleotides outside the gene matches: 13. The CDR3 DNA reads TGTGCCAGCAGCCAAGCGAGAGCGGGACTGGTAGTGGGGGAGCTGTTTTTT. Protein product: CASSQARAGLVVGELFF.

The rearrangement links TRBV9 to TRBJ1-5, with a weak D call TRBD1 (5 bases). The germline V and J ends were trimmed by 4 bases and 4 bases, with 15 bases remaining between them. CDR1 is SGDLS and CDR2 is YYNGEE in the germline V gene. The CDR3 has 15 amino acids. This CDR3 reads CASSSRGVINQPQHF. The CDR3 DNA follows: TGTGCCAGCAGCTCCCGGGGGGTCATAAATCAGCCCCAGCATTTT.

The CDR3 is CASSSSGGSLDGYTF. CDR3 DNA sequence: TGTGCCAGCAGTTCATCAGGGGGATCTCTGGATGGCTACACCTTC. The chain employs TRBV6-5 and TRBJ1-2, with 7 bases fitting TRBD1. The CDR3 sequence is 15 residues long. Germline loops: CDR1 MNHEY, CDR2 SVGAGI. V shed 4 bases, J shed 6 bases, and the junction held 11 bases outside the gene matches.

The V call is TRBV29-1, the J call TRBJ1-2; D possibly corresponds to TRBD1 (5 bases). This CDR3 region has 11 residues. Trimming shortened V by 7 bases and J by 8 bases, and 14 bases separated the two germline ends. The germline CDR1 and CDR2 sequences are SQVTM and ANQGSEA. The CDR3 DNA reads TGCAGCGCATACGGGGGACGGGGCTACACCTTC. Amino acid sequence: CSAYGGRGYTF.

This chain uses TRBV5-4 with TRBJ2-1, with D possibly TRBD1 on 6 matching bases. CDR1 SGHNT and CDR2 YYREEE come from the germline V gene (reference sequence). The CDR3 loop spans 15 amino acids. V lost 3 bases and J lost 5, with 15 bases in between. CDR3 nucleotide sequence: TGTGCCAGCAGCTCTTCCGGGACACTTAACAATGAGCAGTTCTTC. It is translated as CASSSSGTLNNEQFF.

This clone was found once. This rearrangement joins TRBV30 to TRBJ1-6; D is unclear. The V and J ends lost 3 bases and 7 bases respectively, with 13 bases between them. The CDR3 covers 14 residues. Germline CDR1 and CDR2: GTSNPN and SVGIG (reference sequence). CDR3 coding DNA: TGTGCCTGGAGAGGAGGCGAGGGAAATTCACCCCTCCACTTT. Translating gives CAWRGGEGNSPLHF.

The CDR3 spells CASSLGGTGGFLGEAFF. As DNA, the CDR3 is TGCGCCAGCAGCTTGGGGGGGACAGGGGGCTTTCTGGGTGAAGCTTTCTTT. V usage is TRBV5-1 and J usage is TRBJ1-1; 12 nucleotides agree with TRBD1. In germline, CDR1 is SGHRS, CDR2 YFSETQ. The V gene end was trimmed by 0 bases and the J gene end by 7 bases; junction bases not matched to a gene: 10. This CDR3 is built from 17 residues.

This sequence joins TRBV5-6 and TRBJ1-2; D might be TRBD1 (6 bases). V lost 5 bases and J 8 bases, leaving 22 bases between the germline ends. This CDR3 has 15 amino acids. From germline, CDR1 is SGHDT and CDR2 YYEEEE. CDR3 in amino acids: CASSLGGGLWNGYTF. The CDR3, as DNA: TGTGCCAGCAGTCTGGGAGGGGGGCTATGGAACGGCTACACCTTC. Combining the CDR3 with reference TRBV5-6 and TRBJ1-2 gives the whole variable domain DAGVTQSPTHLIKTRGQQVTLRCSPKSGHDTVSWYQQALGQGPQFIFQYYEEEERQRGNFPDRFSGHQFPNYSSELNVNALLLGDSALYLCASSLGGGLWNGYTFGSGTRLTVV.

The V and J genes are TRBV7-9 and TRBJ2-5, with 9 bases fitting TRBD1. This CDR3 region has 15 residues. Germline CDR1 is SEHNR and CDR2 is FQNEAQ (reference sequence). V was clipped by 5 bases and J by 4 bases; unmatched bases: 8. CDR3 sequence reads: CASSAPTGGAETQYF. The CDR3 DNA reads as TGTGCCAGCAGCGCGCCTACAGGGGGCGCAGAGACCCAGTACTTC.

The chain employs TRBV28 and TRBJ2-7, with D possibly being TRBD2 (5 bases). Germline CDR1 MDHEN, CDR2 SYDVKM. The CDR3 runs 14 residues. Trimming cost V 8 bases and J 3 bases, with 17 bases left between them. CDR3 sequence (DNA): TGTGCCAGCCACCCCCAGCGGAGTAGCTACGAGCAGTACTTC. This gives the protein CASHPQRSSYEQYF.

This rearrangement joins TRBV6-5 to TRBJ1-1; 7 bases match TRBD1. V was clipped by 4 bases and J by 7 bases; unmatched bases: 15. The CDR3 length is 16 residues. Germline-derived CDR1 and CDR2 are MNHEY and SVGAGI. In DNA, the CDR3 is TGTGCCAGCAGTTCCCTAGGGACAGCCAAACGCCATGAAGCTTTCTTT. Its protein is CASSSLGTAKRHEAFF.

The V call is TRBV4-1, the J call TRBJ2-5; 9 nucleotides agree with TRBD2. After removal of 4 bases from V and 5 bases from J, the junction contained 17 bases not matched to a gene. This CDR3 region has 18 residues. From germline, CDR1 is MGHRA and CDR2 YSYEKL. The CDR3 region is CASSRGGLAGDHVETQYF. In DNA form, the CDR3 reads TGCGCCAGCAGCCGAGGGGGGTTAGCGGGAGACCACGTTGAGACCCAGTACTTC.